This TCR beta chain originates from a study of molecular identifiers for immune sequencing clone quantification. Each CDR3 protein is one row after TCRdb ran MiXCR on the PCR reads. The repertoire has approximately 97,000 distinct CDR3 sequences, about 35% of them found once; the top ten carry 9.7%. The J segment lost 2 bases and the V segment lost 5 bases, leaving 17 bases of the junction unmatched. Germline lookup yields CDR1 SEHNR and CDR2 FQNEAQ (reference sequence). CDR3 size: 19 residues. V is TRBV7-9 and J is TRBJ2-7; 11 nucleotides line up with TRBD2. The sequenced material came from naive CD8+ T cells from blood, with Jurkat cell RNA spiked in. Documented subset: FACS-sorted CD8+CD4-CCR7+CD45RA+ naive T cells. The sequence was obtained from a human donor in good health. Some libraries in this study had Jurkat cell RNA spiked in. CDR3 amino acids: CASSPRTSGSGLYTYEQYF. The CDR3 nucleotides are TGTGCCAGCAGCCCAAGAACTAGCGGGAGTGGACTTTATACCTACGAGCAGTACTTC.